The T cell receptor beta chain under discussion was sequenced for a study of T cell responses to AZD1222 COVID-19 vaccine. The protocol was immunoSEQ multiplex PCR, while the TCRdb copy is restricted to in-frame clones and leaves out a portion. The sample records tens of thousands of clones, roughly nine tenths being singletons. V shed 4 bases, J shed 4 bases, and the junction held 8 bases outside the gene matches. The length of the CDR3 is 18 residues. In germline, CDR1 is LGHDT, CDR2 YNNKEL (reference sequence). This clonotype was sampled from an adult who received the AZD1222 COVID-19 vaccine. The sequencing here drew on peripheral blood, taken 28 days after the second AZD1222 dose. V gene TRBV3-1 (or the pseudogene TRBV3-2) combines with J gene TRBJ2-2; 14 nucleotides align to TRBD2. The CDR3 reads CASSPGLAGAQGTGELFF. As DNA, the CDR3 is TGTGCCAGCAGCCCGGGACTAGCGGGAGCTCAAGGCACCGGGGAGCTGTTTTTT.